Shown below are 8 T cell receptor beta chains from a single sample sequenced in a study of molecular identifiers for immune sequencing clone quantification. MiXCR, applied by TCRdb to the PCR reads, yields one record per CDR3 protein. The sample includes more than 60,000 distinct CDR3 sequences, about a sixth of them seen just once. The sequencing input was naive CD8+ T cells from blood, with Jurkat cell RNA spiked in. Subset indicated: FACS-sorted CD8+CD4-CCR7+CD45RA+ naive T cells. The origin of the receptors is a human donor in good health. Some libraries in this study had Jurkat cell RNA spiked in.

This clonotype was counted at least ten times. The chain links TRBV19 to TRBJ2-7; TRBD1 matches at 7 bases. V gave up 6 bases and J gave up 4 bases; unmatched junction bases: 6. CDR1 is LNHDA, CDR2 SQIVND, per germline (reference sequence). The CDR3 consists of 13 residues. CDR3 protein: CASRPRDSYEQYF. CDR3 nucleotides: TGTGCCAGTAGGCCACGGGACAGTTACGAGCAGTACTTC.

This chain links TRBV7-7 with TRBJ2-1; 10 bases are a match to TRBD2. Trimming cost V 2 bases and J 3 bases; bases outside gene matches: 4. The CDR3 is 16 residues long. The germline gives CDR1 SSHAT, CDR2 FNYEAQ (reference sequence). CDR3 DNA: TGTGCCAGCAGCTTACGCCTAGCGGGGGACTACAATGAGCAGTTCTTC. This codes for CASSLRLAGDYNEQFF. Supplemented by reference TRBV7-7 and TRBJ2-1, the full variable domain reads GAGVSQSPRYKVTKRGQDVTLRCDPISSHATLYWYQQALGQGPEFLTYFNYEAQPDKSGLPSDRFSAERPEGSISTLTIQRTEQRDSAMYRCASSLRLAGDYNEQFFGPGTRLTVL.

This clonotype appeared many times. The rearrangement links TRBV6-5 to TRBJ2-3; 7 nucleotides match TRBD2. This CDR3 region has 14 residues. J was trimmed by 4 bases and V by 4 bases; bases with no gene match: 5. CDR1 and CDR2 from the germline V gene are MNHEY and SVGAGI. CDR3: CASSSLAEADTQYF. In nucleotides, the CDR3 is TGTGCCAGCAGTTCTCTAGCGGAAGCAGATACGCAGTATTTT.

This clonotype was seen repeatedly, ten times or more. An end of the junction does not agree with germline; a read error may underlie this. The V and J genes are TRBV7-2 and TRBJ2-1; 8 bases agree with TRBD2. Germline V gene sequence: CDR1 SGHTA, CDR2 FQGNSA. The CDR3 covers 11 residues. The CDR3 protein is CASSPTSGRPF. The CDR3 DNA sequence: TGTGCCAGCAGCCCAACTAGCGGACGGCCCTTC.

This clonotype was seen many times. The J gene is TRBJ2-5, the V gene TRBV11-2, with a weak D call TRBD1 (5 bases). V lost 2 bases and J lost 4, with 11 bases in between. The CDR3 runs to 14 residues. CDR1 is SGHAT and CDR2 is FQNNGV in the germline V gene. The CDR3 bases are TGTGCCAGCAGCTTATACAGACAGTTAGAGACCCAGTACTTC. Its translation: CASSLYRQLETQYF.

The rearrangement uses TRBV2 and TRBJ2-5; 7 bases align to TRBD2. Germline CDR1 is SNHLY and CDR2 is FYNNEI. CDR3 size: 16 residues. The J segment lost 0 bases and the V segment lost 4 bases, leaving 8 bases of the junction unmatched. The CDR3 sequence: CASSVSARENQETQYF. DNA of the CDR3: TGTGCCAGCAGTGTGTCGGCGCGGGAGAACCAAGAGACCCAGTACTTC.

This clonotype was detected ten times or more. This chain connects TRBV28 to TRBJ1-1; D not certain. The V end was cut by 5 bases, the J end by 5 bases, with 12 bases between. The CDR3 is 13 amino acids. Germline V CDR1 and CDR2: MDHEN, SYDVKM. The CDR3 loop is CASSPRVRTEAFF. The CDR3 DNA sequence: TGTGCCAGCAGTCCGAGGGTTAGGACTGAAGCTTTCTTT.

In this sample, this clonotype turned up many times. The rearrangement joins TRBV7-3 to TRBJ2-5; TRBD2 agrees at 9 bases. Germline V gene sequence: CDR1 SGHTA, CDR2 FQGTGA. V trimming: 2 bases; J trimming: 5 bases; junction bases outside the gene matches: 6. The CDR3 totals 15 residues. This CDR3 is CASSLAGGPGETQYF. The CDR3, as DNA: TGTGCCAGCAGCTTAGCGGGAGGGCCAGGGGAGACCCAGTACTTC.